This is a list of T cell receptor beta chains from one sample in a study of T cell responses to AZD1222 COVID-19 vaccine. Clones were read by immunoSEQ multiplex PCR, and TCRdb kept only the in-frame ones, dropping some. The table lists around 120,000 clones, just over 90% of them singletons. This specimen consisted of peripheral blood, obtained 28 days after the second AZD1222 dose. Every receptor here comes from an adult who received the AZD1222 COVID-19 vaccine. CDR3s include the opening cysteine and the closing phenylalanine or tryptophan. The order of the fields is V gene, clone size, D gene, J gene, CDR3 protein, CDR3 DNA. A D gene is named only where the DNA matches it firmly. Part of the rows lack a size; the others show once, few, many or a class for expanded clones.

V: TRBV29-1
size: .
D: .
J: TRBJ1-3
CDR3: CSVEDSAGLGGNTIYF
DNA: TGCAGCGTTGAAGATTCGGCCGGCCTGGGTGGAAACACCATATATTTT

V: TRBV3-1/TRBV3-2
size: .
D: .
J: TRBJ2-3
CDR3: CASSQVGDTQYF
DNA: TGTGCCAGCAGCCAAGTCGGGGATACGCAGTATTTT

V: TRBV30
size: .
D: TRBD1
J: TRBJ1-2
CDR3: CAWRHPGQGATNYGYTF
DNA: TGTGCCTGGAGACACCCGGGACAGGGGGCTACTAACTATGGCTACACCTTC

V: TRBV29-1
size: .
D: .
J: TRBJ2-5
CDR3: CSATGTEETQYF
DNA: TGCAGCGCCACCGGGACGGAAGAAACCCAGTACTTC

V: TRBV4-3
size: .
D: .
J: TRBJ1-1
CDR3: CASSQDIGREAFF
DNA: TGCGCCAGCAGCCAAGATATTGGGCGGGAAGCTTTCTTT

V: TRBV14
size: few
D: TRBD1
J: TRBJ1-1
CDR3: CASSHSGGVSTEAFF
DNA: TGTGCCAGCAGCCACTCAGGGGGGGTCTCCACTGAAGCTTTCTTT

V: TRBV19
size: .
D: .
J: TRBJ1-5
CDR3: CASRGHSNQPQHF
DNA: TGTGCCAGTAGAGGACATAGCAATCAGCCCCAGCATTTT

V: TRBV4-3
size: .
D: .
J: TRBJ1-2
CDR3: CASSQVDQNYGYTF
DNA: TGCGCCAGCAGCCAAGTCGACCAGAACTATGGCTACACCTTC

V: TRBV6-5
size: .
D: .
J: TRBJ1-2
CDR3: CASRPLGAVNGYTF
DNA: TGTGCCAGCAGACCACTCGGGGCCGTCAATGGCTACACCTTC

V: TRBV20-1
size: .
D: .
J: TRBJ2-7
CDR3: CSAPGGPEQYF
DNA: TGCAGTGCACCCGGGGGGCCCGAGCAGTACTTC

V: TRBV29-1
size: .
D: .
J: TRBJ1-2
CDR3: CSVEETGQSYGYTF
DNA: TGCAGCGTTGAAGAAACGGGGCAGAGCTATGGCTACACCTTC

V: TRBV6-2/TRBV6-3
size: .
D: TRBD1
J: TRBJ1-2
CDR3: CASSYRTGANYGYTF
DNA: TGTGCCAGCAGTTATCGGACAGGAGCTAACTATGGCTACACCTTC

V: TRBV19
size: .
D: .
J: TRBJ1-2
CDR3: CASGRTLNYGYTF
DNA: TGTGCCAGTGGACGAACCCTAAACTATGGCTACACCTTC

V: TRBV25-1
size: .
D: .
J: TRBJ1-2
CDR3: CASSRGATWYGYTF
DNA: TGTGCCAGCTCCCGCGGGGCGACTTGGTATGGCTACACCTTC

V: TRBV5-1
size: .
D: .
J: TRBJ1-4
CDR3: CASSLGRLTDEKLFF
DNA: TGCGCCAGCAGCTTGGGACGACTAACGGATGAAAAACTGTTTTTT

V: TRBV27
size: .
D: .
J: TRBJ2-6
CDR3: CASSSRGLLSGANVLTF
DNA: TGTGCCAGCAGTAGCAGGGGACTACTATCTGGGGCCAACGTCCTGACTTTC

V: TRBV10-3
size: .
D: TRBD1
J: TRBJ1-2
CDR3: CAISETGETPFYGYTF
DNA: TGTGCCATCAGTGAGACAGGGGAAACTCCATTCTATGGCTACACCTTC

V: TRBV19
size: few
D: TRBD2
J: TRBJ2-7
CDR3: CASSRGSGGYEQYF
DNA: TGTGCCAGTAGTCGTGGCTCGGGAGGGTACGAGCAGTACTTC

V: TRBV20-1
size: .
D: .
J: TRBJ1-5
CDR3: CLHGGNQPQHF
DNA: TGCTTGCACGGAGGCAATCAGCCCCAGCATTTT

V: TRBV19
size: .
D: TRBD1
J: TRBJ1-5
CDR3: CASSGQGGNQPQHF
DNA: TGTGCCAGTTCCGGACAGGGGGGTAATCAGCCCCAGCATTTT

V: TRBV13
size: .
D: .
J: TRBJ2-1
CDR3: CASSFDSFPANEQFF
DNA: TGTGCCAGCAGCTTCGACTCATTCCCTGCCAATGAGCAGTTCTTC

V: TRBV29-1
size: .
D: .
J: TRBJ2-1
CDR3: CSVQSVSYNEQFF
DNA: TGCAGCGTCCAGTCCGTATCCTACAATGAGCAGTTCTTC

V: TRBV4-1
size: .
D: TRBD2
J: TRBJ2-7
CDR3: CASSQVGTSDASSYEQYF
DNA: TGCGCCAGCAGCCAAGTTGGGACTAGCGATGCGAGCTCCTACGAGCAGTACTTC

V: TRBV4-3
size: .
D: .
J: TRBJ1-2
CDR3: CASSQEAGLAYGYTF
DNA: TGCGCCAGCAGCCAAGAAGCCGGGCTTGCCTATGGCTACACCTTC

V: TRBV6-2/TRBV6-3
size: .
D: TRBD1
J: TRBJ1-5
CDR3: CASSEGQDVQPQHF
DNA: TGTGCCAGCAGTGAGGGACAGGATGTACAGCCCCAGCATTTT

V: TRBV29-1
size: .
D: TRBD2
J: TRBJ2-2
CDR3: CSASMVAGVGGELFF
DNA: TGCAGCGCCTCGATGGTAGCGGGGGTAGGCGGGGAGCTGTTTTTT

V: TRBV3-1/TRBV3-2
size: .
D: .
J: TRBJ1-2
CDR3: CASSQVGGYGYTF
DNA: TGTGCCAGCAGCCAAGTAGGAGGGTATGGCTACACCTTC

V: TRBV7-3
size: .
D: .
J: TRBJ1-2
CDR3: CASGRGPFYGYTF
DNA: TGTGCCAGCGGGAGGGGCCCATTCTATGGCTACACCTTC

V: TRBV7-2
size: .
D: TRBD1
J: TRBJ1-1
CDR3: CASSSPGGWDTEAFF
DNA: TGTGCCAGCAGCTCCCCAGGGGGCTGGGACACTGAAGCTTTCTTT

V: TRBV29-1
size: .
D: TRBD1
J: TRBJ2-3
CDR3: CSVEDLGQNWDTDTQYF
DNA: TGCAGCGTTGAAGACTTGGGACAGAATTGGGACACAGATACGCAGTATTTT

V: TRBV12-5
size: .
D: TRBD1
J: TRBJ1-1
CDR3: CASGLGTGVNTEAFF
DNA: TGTGCTAGTGGTTTGGGGACAGGGGTTAACACTGAAGCTTTCTTT

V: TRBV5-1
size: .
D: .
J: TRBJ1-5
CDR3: CASSLKSQQPQHF
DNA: TGCGCCAGCAGCTTGAAATCCCAACAGCCCCAGCATTTT

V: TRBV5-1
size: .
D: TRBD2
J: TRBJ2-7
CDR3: CASSLEGARGGTYEQYF
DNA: TGCGCCAGCAGCTTGGAAGGAGCCCGCGGGGGGACCTACGAGCAGTACTTC

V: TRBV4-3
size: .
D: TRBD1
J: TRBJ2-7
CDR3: CASSSGTGAHEQYF
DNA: TGCGCCAGCAGCTCCGGGACAGGGGCTCACGAGCAGTACTTC

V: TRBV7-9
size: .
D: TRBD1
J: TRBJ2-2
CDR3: CASSPGQGNTGELFF
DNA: TGTGCCAGCAGCCCGGGACAGGGTAACACCGGGGAGCTGTTTTTT

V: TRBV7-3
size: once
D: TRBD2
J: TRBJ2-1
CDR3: CASSLGLAGYNEQFF
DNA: TGTGCCAGCAGCTTGGGACTAGCGGGCTACAATGAGCAGTTCTTC

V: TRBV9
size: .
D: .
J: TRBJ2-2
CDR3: CASSPQRDAGELFF
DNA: TGTGCCAGCAGCCCCCAACGGGACGCCGGGGAGCTGTTTTTT

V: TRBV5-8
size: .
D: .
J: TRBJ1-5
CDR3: CASSPPGTYSNQPQHF
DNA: TGTGCCAGCAGTCCGCCGGGAACTTATAGCAATCAGCCCCAGCATTTT

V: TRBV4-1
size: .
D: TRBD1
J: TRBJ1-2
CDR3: CASSQRQGPNYGYTF
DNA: TGCGCCAGCAGCCAAAGACAGGGGCCAAACTATGGCTACACCTTC

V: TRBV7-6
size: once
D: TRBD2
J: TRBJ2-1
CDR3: CASSLYFGGASYNEQFF
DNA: TGTGCCAGCAGCTTATATTTCGGGGGGGCCTCCTACAATGAGCAGTTCTTC

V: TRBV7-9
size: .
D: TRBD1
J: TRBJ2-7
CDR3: CASQQGPLGEQYF
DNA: TGTGCCAGCCAACAGGGGCCCCTCGGGGAGCAGTACTTC

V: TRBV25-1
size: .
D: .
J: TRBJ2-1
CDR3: CASSAGTRGQFF
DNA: TGTGCCAGCAGTGCCGGAACTAGGGGGCAGTTCTTC